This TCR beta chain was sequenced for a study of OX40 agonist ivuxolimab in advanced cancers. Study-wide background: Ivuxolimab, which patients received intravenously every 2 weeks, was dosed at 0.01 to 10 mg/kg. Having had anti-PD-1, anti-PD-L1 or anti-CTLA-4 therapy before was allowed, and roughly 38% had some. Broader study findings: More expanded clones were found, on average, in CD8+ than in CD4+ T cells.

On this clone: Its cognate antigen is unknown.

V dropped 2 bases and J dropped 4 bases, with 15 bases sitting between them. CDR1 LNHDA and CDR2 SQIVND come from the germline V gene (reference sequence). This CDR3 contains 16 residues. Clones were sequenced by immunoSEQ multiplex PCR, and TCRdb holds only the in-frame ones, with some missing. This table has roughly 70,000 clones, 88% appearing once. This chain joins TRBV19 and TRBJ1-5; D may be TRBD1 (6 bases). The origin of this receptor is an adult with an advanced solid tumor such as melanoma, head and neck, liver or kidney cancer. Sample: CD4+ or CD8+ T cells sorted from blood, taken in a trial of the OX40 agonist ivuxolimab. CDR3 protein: CASSIQFGQPNQPQHF. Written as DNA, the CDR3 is TGTGCCAGTAGTATACAATTCGGACAGCCTAATCAGCCCCAGCATTTT.